These 32 T cell receptor beta chains were all obtained from the same sample, sequenced in a study of T-cell reconstitution after alpha-beta-depleted transplantation in children. A TCRbeta library incorporating unique molecular identifiers was prepared. Via MiXCR, TCRdb re-called the PCR reads, giving one row per CDR3 protein. Among roughly 590,000 distinct CDR3 sequences listed, roughly 15% were seen once. The sequenced sample was PBMCs from the stem cell graft donor, obtained from the stem cell graft. Receptor source: a human donor who donated a stem cell graft to a child with acute myeloid leukemia.

There are many counts of this clonotype. The chain combines TRBV10-3 with TRBJ2-7; 8 nucleotides line up with TRBD2. CDR3 length equals 13 residues. The trim removed 3 bases at V and 8 bases at J, leaving 6 bases unmatched. In germline, CDR1 is ENHRY, CDR2 SYGVKD. CDR3 amino acids: CAISETTSGQQYV. CDR3 coding DNA: TGTGCCATCAGTGAAACTACTAGCGGCCAGCAGTACGTC.

At least ten counts were recorded for this clonotype. A read error may produce the germline difference seen at one junction end. V usage is TRBV20-1 and J usage is TRBJ1-5; D is undetermined. This CDR3 comprises 8 residues. CDR1 and CDR2 from the germline V gene are DFQATT and SNEGSKA (reference sequence). CDR3 amino acids: CSLGPLRF. DNA of the CDR3: TGCAGTCTAGGTCCGCTCCGTTTT.

This sequence joins TRBV18 and TRBJ1-5, with TRBD1 matching over 8 bases. The germline V gene encodes CDR1 KGHSH and CDR2 LQKENI. The CDR3 length is 14 residues. The V segment lost 5 bases and the J segment 3 bases; nucleotides outside the gene matches: 3. The CDR3 region is CASSGTGDNQPQHF. As DNA, the CDR3 is TGTGCCAGCTCAGGGACAGGCGACAATCAGCCCCAGCATTTT. Looking up the rest from reference TRBV18 and TRBJ1-5 gives the full variable domain: NAGVMQNPRHLVRRRGQEARLRCSPMKGHSHVYWYRQLPEEGLKFMVYLQKENIIDESGMPKERFSAEFPKEGPSILRIQQVVRGDSAAYFCASSGTGDNQPQHFGDGTRLSIL.

The rearrangement links TRBV6-2 or TRBV6-3 to TRBJ2-7, with 7 nucleotides matching TRBD1. V lost 5 bases, J lost 1 base, and 11 bases stayed unmatched. The germline V gene has CDR1 MNHEY and CDR2 SVGEGT. The CDR3 extends over 16 amino acids. Here the CDR3 reads CASSPDRASSSYEQYV. CDR3 nucleotides: TGTGCCAGCAGTCCTGACAGGGCTTCTAGTTCCTACGAGCAGTACGTC.

This clonotype was seen a handful of times. The chain has TRBV7-2 and TRBJ1-5; 8 bases align to TRBD1. V lost 5 bases to trimming and J lost 6 bases; unmatched junction nucleotides: 12. The CDR3 is made up of 16 amino acids. The germline gives CDR1 SGHTA, CDR2 FQGNSA. CDR3 sequence: CASSAADRGGRQPQHF. DNA for the CDR3: TGTGCCAGCAGCGCCGCCGACAGGGGCGGTCGTCAGCCCCAGCATTTT.

This clonotype was seen at least ten times. The rearrangement joins TRBV20-1 to TRBJ2-3, with D uncertain. The V gene lost 3 bases and the J gene lost 3 bases, with 19 bases spanning the gap. This CDR3 comprises 16 residues. Germline CDR1 and CDR2: DFQATT and SNEGSKA (reference sequence). The CDR3 sequence: CSASPGRAIFTDTQYF. In DNA, the CDR3 is TGCAGTGCTAGCCCCGGCCGGGCGATATTTACAGATACGCAGTATTTT.

This clonotype has at least ten counts. The J gene is TRBJ2-5, the V gene TRBV29-1, with 9 bases fitting TRBD1. This CDR3 is 14 amino acids long. The germline V gene has CDR1 SQVTM and CDR2 ANQGSEA. V shed 3 bases and J 5 bases; nucleotides not matched to a gene: 7. In nucleotides, the CDR3 is TGCAGCGTTGATTACAGGGGGCCCCATGAGACCCAGTACTTC. As protein: CSVDYRGPHETQYF.

This clonotype turned up a few times. An end of the junction does not agree with germline; a read error may underlie this. The gene calls are TRBV10-3 and TRBJ1-5; tentative D call: TRBD1 (5 bases). The CDR3 extends over 15 amino acids. Germline loops: CDR1 ENHRY, CDR2 SYGVKD. The CDR3 is CAISESGESSQPQHF. DNA for the CDR3: TGTGCCATCAGTGAGTCGGGGGAGAGCAGTCAGCCCCAGCATTTT.

The genes are TRBV5-1 and TRBJ2-2; the D gene is possibly TRBD2 (6 bases). The length of the CDR3 is 16 residues. Germline V gene data show CDR1 as SGHRS and CDR2 as YFSETQ. Trimming removed 3 bases at V and 6 bases at J, with 18 bases between. CDR3 loop: CASSSRPGGSSGELFF. Written as DNA, the CDR3 is TGCGCCAGCAGCTCCAGGCCCGGGGGTTCGTCCGGGGAGCTGTTTTTT.

This clonotype has ten or more counts. The rearrangement links TRBV6-5 to TRBJ2-1; 9 bases align to TRBD2. Germline-derived CDR1 and CDR2 are MNHEY and SVGAGI. After removal of 4 bases from V and 7 bases from J, the junction contained 8 bases not matched to a gene. The CDR3 spans 15 residues. The CDR3: CASSFTPSGVNEQFF. In DNA, the CDR3 is TGTGCCAGCAGTTTTACCCCTAGCGGGGTGAATGAGCAGTTCTTC.

This clonotype was seen repeatedly, ten times or more. The chain couples TRBV20-1 to TRBJ1-4, with unresolved D. This CDR3 contains 12 residues. Trimming shortened V by 5 bases and J by 3 bases, and 7 bases separated the two germline ends. Germline V gene sequence: CDR1 DFQATT, CDR2 SNEGSKA (reference sequence). DNA of the CDR3: TGCAGTGCTGGGAGGGCTAATGAAAAACTGTTTTTT. It is translated as CSAGRANEKLFF.

This clonotype was seen only a few times. V is TRBV7-2 and J is TRBJ2-7; 10 bases agree with TRBD1. This CDR3 has 14 amino acids. CDR1 is SGHTA, CDR2 FQGNSA, per germline. After removal of 4 bases from V and 2 bases from J, the junction contained 2 bases not matched to a gene. This CDR3 reads CASSSDRGAYEQYF. The CDR3 coding sequence is TGTGCCAGCAGCTCGGACAGGGGGGCCTACGAGCAGTACTTC.

This clonotype came up many times. V gene TRBV15 combines with J gene TRBJ1-2; the D gene is possibly TRBD1 (5 bases). Per germline, CDR1 LNHNV and CDR2 YYDKDF (reference sequence). CDR3 length equals 15 residues. Trimming left V 0 bases short and J 0 bases short, with 8 bases between. The CDR3 loop is CATSRDTGANYGYTF. The CDR3 DNA is TGTGCCACCAGCAGAGATACAGGAGCTAACTATGGCTACACCTTC.

This clonotype has ten or more counts. The chain carries TRBV20-1 and TRBJ1-2; unclear D gene. Trimming took off 5 bases at V and 4 bases at J, with 23 bases between the two ends. This CDR3 has 16 amino acids. Germline V lookup: CDR1 DFQATT, CDR2 SNEGSKA (reference sequence). The CDR3 sequence is CSAGTLLTLGSYGYTF. As DNA, the CDR3 is TGCAGTGCTGGAACCCTCCTGACTCTAGGGAGCTATGGCTACACCTTC.

This clonotype was counted a few times. The chain carries TRBV10-1 and TRBJ1-1, with unresolved D. Germline V CDR1 and CDR2: WNHNN, SYGVQD (reference sequence). The V and J ends lost 2 bases and 8 bases respectively, with 9 bases between them. The CDR3 is 12 amino acids. CDR3 loop: CASSEGFAEAFF. CDR3 DNA: TGCGCCAGCAGTGAGGGTTTCGCCGAAGCTTTCTTT.

The chain joins TRBV10-3 to TRBJ2-7; TRBD2 matches 11 bases. Germline lookup yields CDR1 ENHRY and CDR2 SYGVKD. The CDR3 has 18 residues. Trimming took 8 bases from V and 5 from J; bases not matched to a gene: 20. The CDR3: CAIARGLTSGGLADEQYF. Here the CDR3 DNA reads TGTGCCATCGCCCGGGGACTAACTAGCGGGGGCTTGGCGGACGAGCAGTACTTC.

The chain links TRBV18 to TRBJ2-3, with 11 bases matching TRBD2. Losses at the gene ends were 3 bases for V and 2 bases for J; bases not matched to a gene: 16. Germline V gene sequence: CDR1 KGHSH, CDR2 LQKENI. CDR3 length: 20 amino acids. The CDR3 DNA reads as TGTGCCAGCTCACCTACTTCTAGCGGGGGGACCCAACTATACACAGATACGCAGTATTTT. The encoded protein is CASSPTSSGGTQLYTDTQYF.

On this clonotype itself: With a much larger clone just one base away, this may be a read error. The rearrangement joins TRBV28 to TRBJ1-5; the D is unclear. This CDR3 is 12 amino acids long. Germline V gene lookup returns CDR1 MDHEN and CDR2 SYDVKM. The ends were cut back, 4 bases at V and 11 bases at J, with 12 bases in the middle. As DNA, the CDR3 is TGTGCCAGCAGTTGTCGGCTGGGAGCCCAGCATTTT. It specifies CASSCRLGAQHF.

The chain couples TRBV29-1 to TRBJ1-1; D not resolved. Germline assignment: CDR1 SQVTM and CDR2 ANQGSEA. V was pared by 0 bases and J by 1 base, with 12 bases between. The length of the CDR3 is 15 residues. The DNA for the CDR3 is TGCAGCGTTGAAGATAGGGCGGGAGCGAACACTGAAGCTTTCTTT. Protein product: CSVEDRAGANTEAFF.

This clonotype was picked up many times. The CDR3 loop is CASSFSGGSTDTQYF. The CDR3 DNA is TGTGCCAGCAGTTTTAGCGGGGGCTCCACAGATACGCAGTATTTT. V usage is TRBV7-2 and J usage is TRBJ2-3; the match to TRBD2 covers 9 bases. The CDR3 consists of 15 residues. From germline, CDR1 is SGHTA and CDR2 FQGNSA. After removal of 6 bases from V and 2 bases from J, the junction contained 6 bases not matched to a gene. The entire variable domain, with the rest obtained from reference TRBV7-2 and TRBJ2-3, is as follows: GAGVSQSPSNKVTEKGKDVELRCDPISGHTALYWYRQSLGQGLEFLIYFQGNSAPDKSGLPSDRFSAERTGGSVSTLTIQRTQQEDSAVYLCASSFSGGSTDTQYFGPGTRLTVL.

Comments on this clonotype: This sequence may be a read error, since a much larger clone differs from it by one base. The genes are TRBV25-1 and TRBJ1-2; no clear D gene. The CDR3 covers 17 residues. Deletions cut 8 bases from V and 1 base from J, with 23 bases between. In germline, CDR1 is MGHDK, CDR2 SYGVNS. CDR3 loop: CASASALWSFGNYGYTF. CDR3 nucleotide sequence: TGTGCCAGCGCTAGCGCCCTGTGGAGCTTTGGTAACTATGGCTACACCTTC.

This clonotype was seen ten or more times. The gene calls are TRBV20-1 and TRBJ1-2, with 7 bases aligning to TRBD1. J lost 4 bases, V lost 5 bases, and 4 bases had no gene match. Looked up from germline, CDR1 is DFQATT and CDR2 is SNEGSKA (reference sequence). The CDR3 consists of 12 residues. The CDR3 reads CSAAGQLYGYTF. As DNA, the CDR3 is TGCAGTGCTGCGGGACAGCTCTATGGCTACACCTTC.

The chain links TRBV7-2 to TRBJ1-2, with TRBD1 as a possible D gene (5 bases). Trimming cost V 3 bases and J 3 bases, with 11 bases left between them. Looked up from germline, CDR1 is SGHTA and CDR2 is FQGNSA. The CDR3 is 14 amino acids. The CDR3 is CASSLSREHYGYTF. The CDR3 DNA is TGTGCCAGCAGCTTGAGCAGGGAACACTATGGCTACACCTTC.

This clonotype was detected ten times or more. The V and J genes are TRBV20-1 and TRBJ1-6; D is perhaps TRBD1 (5 bases). Germline V gene data show CDR1 as DFQATT and CDR2 as SNEGSKA (reference sequence). V was cut by 3 bases and J by 6 bases, with 15 bases left in between. The CDR3 contains 15 residues. The CDR3: CSASSQGLLNSPLHF. The CDR3 coding sequence is TGCAGTGCTAGTTCCCAGGGCCTACTTAATTCACCCCTCCACTTT.

This clonotype has a handful of counts. This chain uses TRBV20-1 with TRBJ1-1; TRBD1 aligns across 7 bases. With 3 bases clipped from V and 4 bases from J, the junction kept 11 bases outside the gene matches. The V gene's germline CDR1 is DFQATT and CDR2 SNEGSKA (reference sequence). CDR3 length equals 15 residues. In nucleotides, the CDR3 is TGCAGTGCTAGCCCCCAAGACAGGGAACCCACTGAAGCTTTCTTT. Amino acid sequence: CSASPQDREPTEAFF.

V and J are TRBV28 and TRBJ1-6; the D gene is possibly TRBD1 (5 bases). V was cut by 2 bases and J by 4 bases, with 9 bases left in between. Germline CDR1 is MDHEN and CDR2 is SYDVKM. The CDR3 has 15 residues. This CDR3 reads CASSLDSLYNSPLHF. CDR3 nucleotide sequence: TGTGCCAGCAGTTTAGACAGCCTTTATAATTCACCCCTCCACTTT.

This clonotype was counted between two and nine times. This chain links TRBV13 with TRBJ2-5, with 10 bases identical to TRBD1. The CDR3 consists of 17 residues. Per the germline V gene, CDR1 is PRHDT and CDR2 is FYEKMQ (reference sequence). V lost 4 bases, J lost 4 bases, and 12 bases stayed unmatched. For the CDR3, the DNA is TGTGCCAGCAGCTCGCGAACCGGGACAGGGGTCGGAGAGACCCAGTACTTC. This translates into CASSSRTGTGVGETQYF.

This clonotype was detected many times. The rearrangement joins TRBV7-2 to TRBJ2-3; D is tentatively TRBD1 or TRBD2 (7 bases each). V gave up 3 bases and J gave up 5 bases, with 12 bases separating them. The CDR3 runs 14 residues. In germline, CDR1 is SGHTA, CDR2 FQGNSA. For the CDR3, the DNA is TGTGCCAGCAGCTTTCAGGGGGGGGTAGATACGCAGTATTTT. Translated, it gives CASSFQGGVDTQYF. Full variable domain (outside the CDR3, taken from reference TRBV7-2 and TRBJ2-3): GAGVSQSPSNKVTEKGKDVELRCDPISGHTALYWYRQSLGQGLEFLIYFQGNSAPDKSGLPSDRFSAERTGGSVSTLTIQRTQQEDSAVYLCASSFQGGVDTQYFGPGTRLTVL.

In its sample, this clonotype was seen many times. At one end, the junction sequence differs from germline, possibly due to a read error. V is TRBV6-1 and J is TRBJ1-6; maybe TRBD1 (5 bases). The germline gives CDR1 MNHNS, CDR2 SASEGT. This CDR3 has 16 amino acids. The CDR3 loop is CASREGVGRRNSPLHF. The CDR3 DNA reads TGTGCCAGCCGTGAAGGGGTAGGACGGAGAAATTCACCCCTCCACTTT.

Note on this clonotype: A read error is possible here, since a much larger clone lies one base away. The chain recombines TRBV20-1 with TRBJ2-7, with 8 bases identical to TRBD1. Germline values: CDR1 DFQATT, CDR2 SNEGSKA (reference sequence). The CDR3 sequence is 14 residues long. The V segment lost 6 bases and the J segment 7 bases; nucleotides outside the gene matches: 14. CDR3 protein: CSAGQGASLEEQYF. CDR3 bases: TGCAGTGCCGGCCAGGGGGCGAGCCTTGAAGAGCAGTACTTC.

This clonotype was detected only a few times. V is TRBV4-3 and J is TRBJ2-1; D uncertain. CDR1 and CDR2 from the germline V gene are LGHNA and YSLEER. The V and J ends lost 0 bases and 0 bases respectively, with 15 bases between them. The CDR3 sequence is 18 residues long. In DNA form, the CDR3 reads TGCGCCAGCAGCCAAGATCCTGGCCGGCAGAGCTCCTACAATGAGCAGTTCTTC. This encodes CASSQDPGRQSSYNEQFF.

This clonotype showed up just a few times. This sequence joins TRBV7-9 and TRBJ2-1; TRBD1 aligns across 7 bases. The length of the CDR3 is 15 residues. V dropped 2 bases and J dropped 1; count of bases not matched to a gene: 2. Germline lookup yields CDR1 SEHNR and CDR2 FQNEAQ (reference sequence). Here the CDR3 DNA reads TGTGCCAGCAGCTTACCGGGACAGTCCTACAATGAGCAGTTCTTC. It is translated as CASSLPGQSYNEQFF.